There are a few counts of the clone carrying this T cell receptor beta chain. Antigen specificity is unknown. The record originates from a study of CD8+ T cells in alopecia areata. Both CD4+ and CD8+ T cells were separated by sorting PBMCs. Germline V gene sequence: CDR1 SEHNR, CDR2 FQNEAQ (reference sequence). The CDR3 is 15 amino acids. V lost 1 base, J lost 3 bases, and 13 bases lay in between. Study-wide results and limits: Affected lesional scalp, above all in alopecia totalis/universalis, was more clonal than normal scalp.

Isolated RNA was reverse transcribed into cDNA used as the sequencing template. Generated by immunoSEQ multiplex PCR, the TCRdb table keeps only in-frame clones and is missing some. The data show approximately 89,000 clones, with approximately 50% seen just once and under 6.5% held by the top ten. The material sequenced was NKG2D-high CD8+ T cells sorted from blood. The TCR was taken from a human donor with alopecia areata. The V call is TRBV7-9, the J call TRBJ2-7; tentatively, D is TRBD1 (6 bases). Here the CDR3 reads CASSLDGGSRYEQYF. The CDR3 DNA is TGTGCCAGCAGCTTAGATGGGGGCTCCCGCTACGAGCAGTACTTC.